One and the same sample provided the 18 T cell receptor beta chains below, sequenced in a study of shared clonotypes between healthy human individuals. TCRdb's table, derived via immunoSEQ multiplex PCR, lists solely in-frame clones and lacks some. The sample contains roughly 890,000 clones, 92% of which appear only once. CD45RO negativity and positive selection for CCR7 defined naive CD8 cells, a population that excluded terminally differentiated effector memory CD45RA+ cells. Sequencing was carried out using naive CD8+ T cells sorted from blood. Every receptor here comes from a man aged 30-40 years in good health.

This clone appeared a single time. The genes are TRBV7-3 and TRBJ2-3, with D uncertain. CDR1 SGHTA and CDR2 FQGTGA come from the germline V gene. Trimming removed 2 bases from V and 1 base from J, with 13 bases in between. The CDR3 spans 16 residues. CDR3 sequence: CASSLVAELGTDTQYF. In DNA, the CDR3 is TGTGCCAGCAGCTTAGTGGCCGAGCTGGGCACAGATACGCAGTATTTT.

V is TRBV13 and J is TRBJ2-7; 8 positions match TRBD2. The CDR3 runs 16 residues. V trimming: 0 bases; J trimming: 4 bases; junction bases outside the gene matches: 8. Germline CDR1 is PRHDT and CDR2 is FYEKMQ (reference sequence). CDR3 in amino acids: CASSLGHAGGGYEQYF. CDR3 bases: TGTGCCAGCAGCTTAGGCCACGCGGGGGGTGGGTACGAGCAGTACTTC.

This chain uses TRBV28 with TRBJ1-4, with D perhaps TRBD1 (5 bases). Per the germline V gene, CDR1 is MDHEN and CDR2 is SYDVKM. The CDR3 is made up of 17 amino acids. V shed 3 bases and J shed 8 bases, with 22 bases lying between them. The CDR3 spells CASSFPSGLGGAEKLFF. The CDR3 region has the DNA TGTGCCAGCAGTTTCCCCTCAGGGTTGGGGGGTGCGGAAAAACTGTTTTTT.

The CDR3 coding sequence is TGTGCCAGTAACAGACTAGCGGGCACAGATACGCAGTATTTT. Encoded protein: CASNRLAGTDTQYF. V is TRBV19 and J is TRBJ2-3, with 9 bases lining up with TRBD2. V dropped 7 bases and J dropped 1; count of bases not matched to a gene: 3. Per germline, CDR1 LNHDA and CDR2 SQIVND (reference sequence). The CDR3 has 14 residues. Looking up the rest from reference TRBV19 and TRBJ2-3 gives the full variable domain: DGGITQSPKYLFRKEGQNVTLSCEQNLNHDAMYWYRQDPGQGLRLIYYSQIVNDFQKGDIAEGYSVSREKKESFPLTVTSAQKNPTAFYLCASNRLAGTDTQYFGPGTRLTVL.

The rearrangement links TRBV27 to TRBJ2-3, with TRBD2 as a possible D gene (5 bases). V lost 7 bases and J 9 bases, leaving 20 bases between the germline ends. Germline lookup yields CDR1 MNHEY and CDR2 SMNVEV (reference sequence). This CDR3 comprises 14 residues. The CDR3 sequence: CASNLNGIGETQYF. DNA for the CDR3: TGTGCCAGCAATCTAAACGGGATCGGGGAAACGCAGTATTTT.

The V gene is TRBV7-9, the J gene TRBJ2-2; the D call may be TRBD1 or TRBD2 (5 bases each). From germline, CDR1 is SEHNR and CDR2 FQNEAQ (reference sequence). Trimming shortened V by 5 bases and J by 0 bases, and 16 bases separated the two germline ends. CDR3 length equals 17 residues. The CDR3 region has the DNA TGTGCCAGCAGCCTCGGGGACGGACTCCCGAACACCGGGGAGCTGTTTTTT. Encoded protein: CASSLGDGLPNTGELFF.

The sample holds one count of this clone. The genes are TRBV6-6 and TRBJ1-5, with D possibly matching TRBD1 (6 bases). Germline assignment: CDR1 MNHNY and CDR2 SVGAGI (reference sequence). V was trimmed by 7 bases and J by 4 bases, leaving 14 bases between them. The CDR3 totals 14 residues. The CDR3, as DNA: TGTGCCAGCAACCTAGGACAGAGTAATCAGCCCCAGCATTTT. Its translation is CASNLGQSNQPQHF.

The V call is TRBV25-1, the J call TRBJ2-5; 8 nucleotides line up with TRBD1. Germline-derived CDR1 and CDR2 are MGHDK and SYGVNS. CDR3 size: 14 residues. The V and J ends lost 2 bases and 4 bases, in that order; junction bases with no gene match: 3. CDR3 DNA: TGTGCCAGCAGTGAAGGCAGGGGGCCAGAGACCCAGTACTTC. It yields the protein CASSEGRGPETQYF.

The table lists this clone with a count of one. The rearrangement joins TRBV5-1 to TRBJ1-2; perhaps TRBD1 as D (5 bases). There are 13 residues in the CDR3. The germline V gene encodes CDR1 SGHRS and CDR2 YFSETQ. Trimming pared 5 bases from V and 1 base from J, leaving 9 bases between. CDR3 nucleotides: TGCGCCAGCAGACCCGACAGTAACTATGGCTACACCTTC. Protein sequence: CASRPDSNYGYTF.

The chain links TRBV27 to TRBJ2-1; D unclear. This CDR3 spans 13 amino acids. In germline, CDR1 is MNHEY, CDR2 SMNVEV (reference sequence). V was trimmed by 3 bases and J by 8 bases, leaving 11 bases between them. CDR3 bases: TGTGCCAGCAGTTTGAAGGGATTGTATGAGCAGTTCTTC. It yields the protein CASSLKGLYEQFF.

This chain joins TRBV6-1 and TRBJ2-1, with 7 bases lining up with TRBD2. CDR1 and CDR2 (germline): MNHNS, SASEGT. The CDR3 is 15 residues long. V gave up 5 bases and J gave up 6 bases; unmatched junction bases: 10. CDR3 in amino acids: CASSRRAGGGNEQFF. CDR3 sequence (DNA): TGTGCCAGCAGTCGCAGGGCCGGCGGGGGCAATGAGCAGTTCTTC.

The CDR3 protein is CASSPVGTSYEQYF. The CDR3 region has the DNA TGTGCCAGCTCACCCGTCGGGACCTCCTACGAGCAGTACTTC. The chain recombines TRBV18 with TRBJ2-7; D could derive from TRBD1 or TRBD2 (5 bases each). The germline V and J ends were trimmed by 3 bases and 0 bases, with 9 bases remaining between them. From germline, CDR1 is KGHSH and CDR2 LQKENI. The CDR3 is made up of 14 amino acids.

J is TRBJ2-1 and V is TRBV11-2, with D possibly TRBD1 on 5 matching bases. The CDR3 has 14 amino acids. V was clipped by 0 bases and J by 2 bases, with 5 bases between them. Germline assignment: CDR1 SGHAT and CDR2 FQNNGV. CDR3 nucleotides: TGTGCCAGCAGCTTAGAGACAGCCTACAATGAGCAGTTCTTC. Protein product: CASSLETAYNEQFF. Using reference TRBV11-2 and TRBJ2-1 for the parts outside the CDR3, the full variable domain is EAGVAQSPRYKIIEKRQSVAFWCNPISGHATLYWYQQILGQGPKLLIQFQNNGVVDDSQLPKDRFSAERLKGVDSTLKIQPAKLEDSAVYLCASSLETAYNEQFFGPGTRLTVL.

Points on this clone: This specimen includes other DNA sequences encoding the same CDR3. The chain is built from TRBV27 and TRBJ2-5; D assignment may be TRBD1 or TRBD2 (5 bases each). V was pared by 8 bases and J by 2 bases, with 9 bases between. The CDR3 spans 12 residues. Germline lookup yields CDR1 MNHEY and CDR2 SMNVEV (reference sequence). This chain's CDR3 is CASGDLQETQYF. As DNA, the CDR3 is TGTGCCAGCGGGGACCTACAAGAGACCCAGTACTTC.

The J gene is TRBJ2-2, the V gene TRBV2, with D possibly TRBD2 on 5 matching bases. V dropped 7 bases and J dropped 1 base, with 19 bases sitting between them. From germline, CDR1 is SNHLY and CDR2 FYNNEI. This CDR3 has 17 amino acids. In nucleotides, the CDR3 is TGTGCCAGCAACCCCGCTTGGGCGGCGGGGAACACCGGGGAGCTGTTTTTT. It specifies CASNPAWAAGNTGELFF.

The chain employs TRBV10-3 and TRBJ2-1; 10 positions match TRBD1. V shed 2 bases, J shed 8 bases, and the junction held 6 bases outside the gene matches. Germline V gives CDR1 ENHRY, CDR2 SYGVKD. This CDR3 is 15 amino acids long. The CDR3 sequence: CAISEPDRGGDEQFF. The DNA for the CDR3 is TGTGCCATCAGTGAGCCGGACAGGGGGGGCGATGAGCAGTTCTTC.

The rearrangement links TRBV4-3 to TRBJ2-7; 12 nucleotides align to TRBD2. The junction had 1 base not matched to a gene; V was cut back by 4 bases and J by 3 bases. CDR1 is LGHNA, CDR2 YSLEER, per germline. The CDR3 length is 14 residues. This CDR3 is CASSPGLAGYEQYF. The DNA for the CDR3 is TGCGCCAGCAGCCCGGGACTAGCGGGCTACGAGCAGTACTTC.

The chain is built from TRBV11-2 and TRBJ2-7; D unclear. The germline V gene has CDR1 SGHAT and CDR2 FQNNGV. CDR3 length: 16 residues. The V end was cut by 0 bases, the J end by 7 bases, with 19 bases between. CDR3 DNA sequence: TGTGCCAGCAGCTTAGATTCCGAGACTGCTAGTAGAGAGCAGTACTTC. This encodes CASSLDSETASREQYF.